The 14 T cell receptor beta chains listed next were all sequenced from one sample in a study of cytomegalovirus exposure and HLA in healthy donors. The PCR ran on 60 Vbeta and 13 Jbeta primers. Repertoires were generated with immunoSEQ multiplex PCR, while TCRdb's copy carries only in-frame clones and drops some. This repertoire includes 50,000 to 70,000 clones. The sample consisted of PBMCs. All receptors derive from a woman aged 18-35 years in good health and CMV-seronegative.

The gene calls are TRBV5-1 and TRBJ2-7; D is possibly TRBD1 (6 bases). This CDR3 has 16 residues. Germline CDR1 and CDR2: SGHRS and YFSETQ. V shed 3 bases and J shed 0 bases, with 16 bases lying between them. The CDR3 sequence: CASSSQPRGYSYEQYF. For the CDR3, the DNA is TGCGCCAGCAGCTCGCAACCCAGGGGTTACTCCTACGAGCAGTACTTC.

V usage is TRBV18 and J usage is TRBJ1-3, with 7 nucleotides matching TRBD1. Trimming removed 2 bases from V and 0 bases from J; junction bases left unmatched: 13. The germline V gene has CDR1 KGHSH and CDR2 LQKENI. The CDR3 loop spans 19 amino acids. CDR3: CASSPLGQSSTGSGNTIYF. In DNA form, the CDR3 reads TGTGCCAGCTCACCATTGGGACAGTCCAGCACCGGCTCTGGAAACACCATATATTTT.

Comment on this clone: One junction end does not reproduce the germline sequence, and a read error may be involved. The chain is built from TRBV30 and TRBJ2-1; 7 bases are shared with TRBD2. CDR1 is GTSNPN and CDR2 is SVGIG in the germline V gene (reference sequence). The CDR3 totals 14 residues. CDR3 sequence (DNA): TGTGCCTGGACAGCGGGGAGCTCCGACAATGAGCAGTTCTTC. Translating gives CAWTAGSSDNEQFF.

This chain joins TRBV4-2 and TRBJ2-6; a possible D gene is TRBD2 (6 bases). Per germline, CDR1 LGHNA and CDR2 YNFKEQ. This CDR3 is 17 amino acids long. Trimming left V 5 bases short and J 1 base short, with 15 bases between. The CDR3 nucleotides are TGTGCCAGCAGCGGGACTTTTGAACTTTCTGGGGCCAACGTCCTGACTTTC. This translates into CASSGTFELSGANVLTF.

V gene TRBV25-1 combines with J gene TRBJ2-7; 8 bases are shared with TRBD1. CDR1 is MGHDK and CDR2 is SYGVNS in the germline V gene. Trimming cost V 4 bases and J 5 bases; bases outside gene matches: 10. This CDR3 region has 15 residues. The CDR3 is CASSAPRTGSHEQYF. DNA of the CDR3: TGTGCCAGCAGTGCACCCAGGACAGGGAGCCACGAGCAGTACTTC.

The chain is built from TRBV6-6 and TRBJ2-7, with 8 bases identical to TRBD2. V was clipped by 2 bases and J by 3 bases; unmatched bases: 3. The germline CDR1 and CDR2 sequences are MNHNY and SVGAGI (reference sequence). The CDR3 is 14 residues long. The CDR3 sequence is CASSYELAVYEQYF. The CDR3 coding sequence is TGTGCCAGCAGTTACGAACTAGCGGTCTACGAGCAGTACTTC.

The gene calls are TRBV5-1 and TRBJ2-7; D perhaps matches TRBD1 (7 bases). This CDR3 is built from 13 residues. V lost 7 bases and J lost 6, with 17 bases in between. The germline gives CDR1 SGHRS, CDR2 YFSETQ. The chain's CDR3 is CASGWDRAGEQYF. DNA for the CDR3: TGCGCCAGCGGATGGGACAGAGCGGGCGAGCAGTACTTC.

The V gene is TRBV18, the J gene TRBJ2-7; 9 bases line up with TRBD2. Germline CDR1 KGHSH, CDR2 LQKENI. V was pared by 4 bases and J by 6 bases, with 10 bases of the junction left unmatched. The CDR3 has 15 amino acids. CDR3 region: CASSLSGTSRGEQYF. The CDR3 DNA is TGTGCCAGCTCACTCTCTGGGACTAGCAGGGGCGAGCAGTACTTC.

The chain carries TRBV7-9 and TRBJ2-7, with 7 bases aligning to TRBD2. The junction had 8 bases not matched to a gene; V was cut back by 3 bases and J by 3 bases. The germline gives CDR1 SEHNR, CDR2 FQNEAQ (reference sequence). This CDR3 is built from 15 residues. The DNA of the CDR3 is TGTGCCAGCAGCTTTCTCGGGAGGAGTAGCTACGAGCAGTACTTC. As protein: CASSFLGRSSYEQYF.

The genes are TRBV5-1 and TRBJ1-1, with 7 bases that match TRBD1. The CDR3 contains 13 residues. V dropped 2 bases and J dropped 13; count of bases not matched to a gene: 11. Per germline, CDR1 SGHRS and CDR2 YFSETQ. The CDR3 here is CASSFGWRQGVFF. The CDR3, as DNA: TGCGCCAGCAGCTTCGGGTGGCGACAGGGAGTTTTCTTT.

This chain connects TRBV6-1 to TRBJ1-4; D gene ambiguous. Trimming stripped 10 bases from V and 7 bases from J, with 7 bases between. Germline CDR1 reads MNHNS; CDR2 reads SASEGT. The CDR3 runs 10 residues. The CDR3 region is CATEVEKLFF. DNA for the CDR3: TGTGCCACCGAGGTTGAAAAACTGTTTTTT.

The chain couples TRBV7-9 to TRBJ2-5; TRBD2 might be the D (6 bases). The CDR3 length is 15 residues. CDR1 is SEHNR and CDR2 is FQNEAQ in the germline V gene (reference sequence). Trimming pared 2 bases from V and 4 bases from J, leaving 14 bases between. For the CDR3, the DNA is TGTGCCAGCAGCTTATGGGAAGGGCGGGGAGAGACCCAGTACTTC. This sequence encodes CASSLWEGRGETQYF.

The chain employs TRBV25-1 and TRBJ1-2; D may be TRBD1 (6 bases). The CDR3 extends over 12 amino acids. Germline lookup yields CDR1 MGHDK and CDR2 SYGVNS. Trimming stripped 1 base from V and 10 bases from J, with 10 bases between. CDR3 in amino acids: CASSELQGDYTF. The CDR3 DNA reads as TGTGCCAGCAGTGAATTACAGGGAGACTACACCTTC.

The chain combines TRBV4-1 with TRBJ2-1; tentatively, D is TRBD1 (5 bases). CDR1 MGHRA and CDR2 YSYEKL come from the germline V gene. This CDR3 is 16 amino acids long. The ends were cut back, 8 bases at V and 7 bases at J, with 24 bases in the middle. This CDR3 reads CASSSPQGPNPNEQFF. In DNA, the CDR3 is TGCGCCAGCTCATCCCCTCAGGGTCCCAATCCTAATGAGCAGTTCTTC.